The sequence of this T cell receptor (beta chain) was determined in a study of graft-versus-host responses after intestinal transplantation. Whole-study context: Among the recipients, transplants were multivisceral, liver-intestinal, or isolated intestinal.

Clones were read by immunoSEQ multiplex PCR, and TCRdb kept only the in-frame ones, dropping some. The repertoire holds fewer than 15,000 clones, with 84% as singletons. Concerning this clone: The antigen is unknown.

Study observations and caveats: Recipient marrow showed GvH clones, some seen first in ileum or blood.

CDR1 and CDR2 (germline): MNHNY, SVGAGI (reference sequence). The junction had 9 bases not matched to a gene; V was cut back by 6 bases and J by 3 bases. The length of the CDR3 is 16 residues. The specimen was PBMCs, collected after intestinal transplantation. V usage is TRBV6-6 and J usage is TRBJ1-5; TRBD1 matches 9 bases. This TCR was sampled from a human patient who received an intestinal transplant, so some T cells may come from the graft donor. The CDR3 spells CASSNRGQGYNQPQHF. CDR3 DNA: TGTGCCAGCAGCAATAGGGGACAGGGTTACAATCAGCCCCAGCATTTT.